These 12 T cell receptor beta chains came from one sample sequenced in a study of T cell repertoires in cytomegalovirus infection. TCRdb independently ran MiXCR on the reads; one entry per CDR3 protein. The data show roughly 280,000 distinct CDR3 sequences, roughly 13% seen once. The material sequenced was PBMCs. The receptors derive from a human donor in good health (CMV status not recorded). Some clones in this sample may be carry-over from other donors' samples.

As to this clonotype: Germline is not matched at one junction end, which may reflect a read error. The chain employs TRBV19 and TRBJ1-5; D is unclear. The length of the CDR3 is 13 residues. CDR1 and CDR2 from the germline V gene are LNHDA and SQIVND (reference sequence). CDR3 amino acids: CASSPVTNQPQNF. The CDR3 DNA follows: TGTGCCAGTAGTCCAGTCACAAATCAGCCCCAGAATTTT.

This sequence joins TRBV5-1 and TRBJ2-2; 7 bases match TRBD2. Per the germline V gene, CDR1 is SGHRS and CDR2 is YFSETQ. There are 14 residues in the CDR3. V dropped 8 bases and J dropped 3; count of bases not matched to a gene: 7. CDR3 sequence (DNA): TGCGCCAGTGCCGGGAGGACGGACACCGGGGAGCTGTTTTTT. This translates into CASAGRTDTGELFF.

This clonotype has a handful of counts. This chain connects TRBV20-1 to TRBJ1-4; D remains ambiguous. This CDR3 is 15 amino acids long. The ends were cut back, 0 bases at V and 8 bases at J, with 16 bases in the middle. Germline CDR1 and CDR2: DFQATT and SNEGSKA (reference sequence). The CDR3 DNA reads TGCAGTGCTAGAGATCTCATTAGACACGGGGAAAAACTGTTTTTT. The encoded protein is CSARDLIRHGEKLFF.

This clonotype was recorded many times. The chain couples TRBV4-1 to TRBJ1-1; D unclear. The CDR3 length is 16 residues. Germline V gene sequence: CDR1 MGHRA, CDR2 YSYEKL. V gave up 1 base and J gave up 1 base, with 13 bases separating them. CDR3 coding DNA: TGCGCCAGCAGCCAAGTCAAGGTCAGCAGGAACACTGAAGCTTTCTTT. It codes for CASSQVKVSRNTEAFF.

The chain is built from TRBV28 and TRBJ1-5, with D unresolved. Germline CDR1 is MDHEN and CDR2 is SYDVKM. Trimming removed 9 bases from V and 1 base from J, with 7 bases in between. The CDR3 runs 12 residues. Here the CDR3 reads CASRVSNQPQHF. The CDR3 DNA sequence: TGTGCCAGTCGGGTCAGCAATCAGCCCCAGCATTTT.

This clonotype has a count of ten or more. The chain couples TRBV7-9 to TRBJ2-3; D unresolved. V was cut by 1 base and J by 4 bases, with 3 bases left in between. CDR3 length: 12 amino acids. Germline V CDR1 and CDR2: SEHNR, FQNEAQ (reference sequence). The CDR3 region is CASSLDPDTQYF. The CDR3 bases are TGTGCCAGCAGCTTAGACCCAGATACGCAGTATTTT. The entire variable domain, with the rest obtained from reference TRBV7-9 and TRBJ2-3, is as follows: DTGVSQNPRHKITKRGQNVTFRCDPISEHNRLYWYRQTLGQGPEFLTYFQNEAQLEKSRLLSDRFSAERPKGSFSTLEIQRTEQGDSAMYLCASSLDPDTQYFGPGTRLTVL.

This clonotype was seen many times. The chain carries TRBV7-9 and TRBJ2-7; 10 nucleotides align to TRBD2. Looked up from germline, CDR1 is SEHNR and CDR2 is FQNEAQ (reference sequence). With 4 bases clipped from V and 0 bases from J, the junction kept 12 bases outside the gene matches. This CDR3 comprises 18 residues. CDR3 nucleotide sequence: TGTGCCAGCAGCTCCCAATTTCCACTAGCGGGGAGCTCCTACGAGCAGTACTTC. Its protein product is CASSSQFPLAGSSYEQYF.

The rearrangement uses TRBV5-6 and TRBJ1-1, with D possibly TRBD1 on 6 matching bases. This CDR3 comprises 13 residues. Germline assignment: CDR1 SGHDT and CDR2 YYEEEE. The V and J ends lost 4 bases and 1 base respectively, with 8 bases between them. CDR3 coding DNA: TGTGCCAGCAGCGTGGACAGGAACACTGAAGCTTTCTTT. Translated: CASSVDRNTEAFF.

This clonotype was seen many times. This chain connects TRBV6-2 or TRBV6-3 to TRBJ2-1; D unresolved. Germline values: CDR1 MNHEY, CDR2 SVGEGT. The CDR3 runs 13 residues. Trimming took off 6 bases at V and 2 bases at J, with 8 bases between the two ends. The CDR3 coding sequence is TGTGCCAGCAGATACATCCCCTACAATGAGCAGTTCTTC. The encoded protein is CASRYIPYNEQFF.

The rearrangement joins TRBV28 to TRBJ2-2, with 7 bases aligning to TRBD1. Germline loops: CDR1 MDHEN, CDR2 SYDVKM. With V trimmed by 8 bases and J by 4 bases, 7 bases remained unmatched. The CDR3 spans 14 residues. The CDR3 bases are TGTGCCAGCGTGAGGGCAGGGGGCACCGGGGAGCTGTTTTTT. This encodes CASVRAGGTGELFF. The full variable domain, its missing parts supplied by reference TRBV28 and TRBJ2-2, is DVKVTQSSRYLVKRTGEKVFLECVQDMDHENMFWYRQDPGLGLRLIYFSYDVKMKEKGDIPEGYSVSREKKERFSLILESASTNQTSMYLCASVRAGGTGELFFGEGSRLTVL.

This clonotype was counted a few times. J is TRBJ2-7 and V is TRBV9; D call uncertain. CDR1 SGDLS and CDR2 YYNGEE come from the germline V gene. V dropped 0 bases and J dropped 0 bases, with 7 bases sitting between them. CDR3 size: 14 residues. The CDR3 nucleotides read TGTGCCAGCAGCGTAGGTCCGAGCTCCTACGAGCAGTACTTC. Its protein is CASSVGPSSYEQYF.

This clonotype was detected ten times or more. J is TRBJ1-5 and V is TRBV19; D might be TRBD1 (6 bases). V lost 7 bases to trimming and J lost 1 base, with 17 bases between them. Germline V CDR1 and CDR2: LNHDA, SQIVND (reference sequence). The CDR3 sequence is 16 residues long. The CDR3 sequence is CASTLGGARSNQPQHF. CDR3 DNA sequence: TGTGCCAGTACCCTGGGGGGGGCTAGGAGCAATCAGCCCCAGCATTTT. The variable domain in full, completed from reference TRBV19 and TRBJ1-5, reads DGGITQSPKYLFRKEGQNVTLSCEQNLNHDAMYWYRQDPGQGLRLIYYSQIVNDFQKGDIAEGYSVSREKKESFPLTVTSAQKNPTAFYLCASTLGGARSNQPQHFGDGTRLSIL.